The sequence of this T cell receptor (beta chain) was determined in a study of blood T cell repertoires in COVID-19. Study information: Samples taken during acute and convalescent COVID-19 were collected in the United States, Italy and Spain.

The CDR3 runs 16 residues. The germline gives CDR1 SGDLS, CDR2 YYNGEE. Trimming took off 0 bases at V and 0 bases at J, with 10 bases between the two ends. Per the original data handling: Amplification from reference gene primers served as the basis for estimated nucleated cell counts. Sequencing was performed with immunoSEQ multiplex PCR; in TCRdb, only in-frame clones are kept and a portion is missing. V and J calls and clone size follow that table, whereas D and trimming were derived from the DNA. The sample yields around 80,000 clones, approximately 85% seen once. The sample was peripheral blood. The chain employs TRBV9 and TRBJ2-1; D gene unclear. The receptor was isolated from a man between 45 and 60 years old with COVID-19, enrolled during active disease. The CDR3 region has the DNA TGTGCCAGCAGCGTAGTCAGCGCCAGCTCCTACAATGAGCAGTTCTTC. Its translation: CASSVVSASSYNEQFF. The complete variable domain, with remaining parts taken from reference TRBV9 and TRBJ2-1, reads DSGVTQTPKHLITATGQRVTLRCSPRSGDLSVYWYQQSLDQGLQFLIQYYNGEERAKGNILERFSAQQFPDLHSELNLSSLELGDSALYFCASSVVSASSYNEQFFGPGTRLTVL.